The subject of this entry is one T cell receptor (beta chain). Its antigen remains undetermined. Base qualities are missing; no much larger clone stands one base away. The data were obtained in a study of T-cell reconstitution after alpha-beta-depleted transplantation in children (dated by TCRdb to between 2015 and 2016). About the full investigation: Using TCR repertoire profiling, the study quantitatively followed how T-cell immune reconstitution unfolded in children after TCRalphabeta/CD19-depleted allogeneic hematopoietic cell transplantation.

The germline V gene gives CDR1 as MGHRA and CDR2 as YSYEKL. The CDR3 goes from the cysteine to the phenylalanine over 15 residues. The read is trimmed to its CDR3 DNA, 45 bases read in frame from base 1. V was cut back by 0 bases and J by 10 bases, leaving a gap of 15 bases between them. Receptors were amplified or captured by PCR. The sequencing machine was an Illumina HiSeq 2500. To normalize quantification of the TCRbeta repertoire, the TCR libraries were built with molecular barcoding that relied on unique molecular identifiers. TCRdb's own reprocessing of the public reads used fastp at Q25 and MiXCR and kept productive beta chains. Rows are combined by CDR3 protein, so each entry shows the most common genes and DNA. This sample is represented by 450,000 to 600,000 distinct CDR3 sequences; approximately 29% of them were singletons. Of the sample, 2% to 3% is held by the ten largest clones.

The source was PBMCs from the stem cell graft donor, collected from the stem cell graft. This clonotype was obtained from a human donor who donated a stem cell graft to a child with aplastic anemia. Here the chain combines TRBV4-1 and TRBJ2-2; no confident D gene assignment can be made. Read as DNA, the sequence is TGCGCCAGCAGCCAAGAAGGTGGCGAGTTCGAGGAGCTGTTTTTT. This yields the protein CASSQEGGEFEELFF.